A single sample gave rise to the 15 T cell receptor beta chains below, sequenced in a study of metastatic and nonmetastatic thyroid tumors. Each patient came to thyroid surgery without any prior treatment (of any kind). With MiXCR, TCRdb called clones anew from the PCR reads. Among tens of thousands of clones listed, 20% to 30% were seen once. The sample comprised blood. The origin of the receptors is a male donor with papillary thyroid cancer or a benign thyroid nodule (not recorded which). Some clones in this sample may be carry-over from other donors' samples.

The chain combines TRBV15 with TRBJ2-4; D is perhaps TRBD1 or TRBD2 (5 bases each). CDR3 size: 21 residues. Trimming removed 6 bases from V and 0 bases from J, with 30 bases in between. In germline, CDR1 is LNHNV, CDR2 YYDKDF (reference sequence). CDR3 region: CATRRQTFLARLGIAKNIQYF. CDR3 nucleotides: TGTGCCACCAGGAGACAGACCTTTCTAGCTCGGCTGGGAATAGCCAAAAACATTCAGTACTTC.

The V gene is TRBV9, the J gene TRBJ2-5, with a weak D call TRBD1 (5 bases). V was clipped by 0 bases and J by 7 bases, with 13 bases between them. Germline CDR1 and CDR2: SGDLS and YYNGEE. This CDR3 has 14 amino acids. CDR3 region: CASSVGGCPGTQYF. The CDR3 nucleotides are TGTGCCAGCAGCGTAGGGGGCTGCCCAGGGACCCAGTACTTC.

The V call is TRBV18, the J call TRBJ2-7; the D gene is possibly TRBD1 (6 bases). Trimming removed 2 bases at V and 5 bases at J, with 13 bases between. The CDR3 covers 14 residues. Germline lookup yields CDR1 KGHSH and CDR2 LQKENI. CDR3 coding DNA: TGTGCCAGCTCACCATCTTACAGGGAAGACGAGCAGTACTTC. Its protein is CASSPSYREDEQYF.

This clone was observed at least ten times. The rearrangement joins TRBV19 to TRBJ1-5; D possibly corresponds to TRBD1 (5 bases). The CDR3 is made up of 15 amino acids. Germline V gives CDR1 LNHDA, CDR2 SQIVND (reference sequence). V shed 5 bases and J shed 1 base, with 12 bases lying between them. The CDR3 is CASSFRGLSNQPQHF. CDR3 nucleotides: TGTGCCAGTAGTTTTAGGGGCTTGAGCAATCAGCCCCAGCATTTT.

This clone was seen many times. V gene TRBV29-1 combines with J gene TRBJ2-7, with a possible D match to TRBD2 (5 bases). The ends were cut back, 7 bases at V and 5 bases at J, with 18 bases in the middle. The CDR3 totals 13 residues. The V gene's germline CDR1 is SQVTM and CDR2 ANQGSEA. The DNA of the CDR3 is TGCAGCGGCGTCGGAGGAAGGGAAAACGAGCAGTACTTC. It codes for CSGVGGRENEQYF.

The chain uses TRBV6-1 and TRBJ1-1; D gene unclear. V gave up 4 bases and J gave up 0 bases, with 6 bases separating them. CDR3 length: 13 residues. Per the germline V gene, CDR1 is MNHNS and CDR2 is SASEGT. The CDR3 reads CASSAEMNTEAFF. DNA for the CDR3: TGTGCCAGCAGTGCCGAGATGAACACTGAAGCTTTCTTT.

V is TRBV4-3 and J is TRBJ1-2; D remains ambiguous. CDR1 is LGHNA, CDR2 YSLEER, per germline. Trimming removed 0 bases from V and 8 bases from J, with 7 bases in between. The CDR3 is 12 amino acids. CDR3 sequence (DNA): TGCGCCAGCAGCCAAGAAGGTCGGGGCTACACCTTC. Its translation is CASSQEGRGYTF.

This clone was observed many times. V gene TRBV25-1 combines with J gene TRBJ1-2; D unresolved. This CDR3 contains 12 residues. The V and J ends lost 4 bases and 8 bases respectively, with 11 bases between them. Germline CDR1 reads MGHDK; CDR2 reads SYGVNS. Here the CDR3 reads CASSGSVRGYTF. The CDR3 DNA sequence: TGTGCCAGCAGTGGTTCAGTGAGAGGCTACACCTTC.

The table lists this clone with many counts. This rearrangement joins TRBV20-1 to TRBJ2-1; 15 bases map to TRBD2. V dropped 6 bases and J dropped 4; count of bases not matched to a gene: 13. The germline V gene has CDR1 DFQATT and CDR2 SNEGSKA (reference sequence). This CDR3 contains 18 residues. In DNA form, the CDR3 reads TGCAGTGCGCGGACTAGCGGGAGGGTAAGGCGGCAGTACAATGAGCAGTTCTTC. Translated, it gives CSARTSGRVRRQYNEQFF.

This clone has a count of ten or more. This chain connects TRBV15 to TRBJ1-5; possibly TRBD1 for D (5 bases). CDR3 size: 14 residues. Germline V gene data show CDR1 as LNHNV and CDR2 as YYDKDF (reference sequence). Trimming took off 0 bases at V and 7 bases at J, with 10 bases between the two ends. CDR3 in DNA: TGTGCCACCAGCAGAGATCGGGGGGTGCAGCCCCAGCATTTT. It specifies CATSRDRGVQPQHF.

Concerning this clone itself: Mismatch with germline at one junction end may stem from a read error. V is TRBV7-3 and J is TRBJ2-1; D might be TRBD2 (5 bases). This CDR3 comprises 15 residues. Germline values: CDR1 SGHTA, CDR2 FQGTGA. This CDR3 reads CDSRLLGSSYNEQFF. The CDR3 DNA reads TGTGACAGCAGACTCCTGGGGAGCTCCTACAATGAGCAGTTCTTC.

This clone was recorded at least ten times. A much larger clone sits a single nucleotide away, making a read error possible. This sequence joins TRBV12-3 or TRBV12-4 and TRBJ2-3, with D possibly TRBD1 on 6 matching bases. The length of the CDR3 is 14 residues. CDR3 amino acids: CAGSRQGSTDTQYF. The DNA of the CDR3 is TGTGCCGGCAGCCGGCAGGGGAGCACAGATACGCAGTATTTT.

J is TRBJ2-5 and V is TRBV7-2, with D perhaps matching TRBD2 (5 bases). V was pared by 5 bases and J by 9 bases, with 19 bases between. Germline V CDR1 and CDR2: SGHTA, FQGNSA. This CDR3 comprises 14 residues. The DNA of the CDR3 is TGTGCCAGCAGCCCCTCCCTGAGGGCCGGGGCCCAGTACTTC. Encoded protein: CASSPSLRAGAQYF.

Concerning this clone: The junction differs from germline at one of its ends, possibly a read error. The chain joins TRBV12-3 or TRBV12-4 to TRBJ1-3; 7 bases are a match to TRBD1. The CDR3 is made up of 14 amino acids. In DNA, the CDR3 is TGTGCCAGGGCCCTCACAGGGGCTGGAAACACCAAATATTTT. Residues: CARALTGAGNTKYF.

This clone was recorded a few times. This may arise from a read error, as a much more abundant clone is one base away. The J gene is TRBJ2-3, the V gene TRBV15; D not certain. Trimming cost V 3 bases and J 2 bases, with 12 bases left between them. CDR3 length equals 15 residues. From germline, CDR1 is LNHNV and CDR2 YYDKDF (reference sequence). The CDR3 region is CATSRYSWYTDTQYF. CDR3 DNA sequence: TGTGCCACCAGCAGGTATTCGTGGTACACAGATACGCAGTATTTT.